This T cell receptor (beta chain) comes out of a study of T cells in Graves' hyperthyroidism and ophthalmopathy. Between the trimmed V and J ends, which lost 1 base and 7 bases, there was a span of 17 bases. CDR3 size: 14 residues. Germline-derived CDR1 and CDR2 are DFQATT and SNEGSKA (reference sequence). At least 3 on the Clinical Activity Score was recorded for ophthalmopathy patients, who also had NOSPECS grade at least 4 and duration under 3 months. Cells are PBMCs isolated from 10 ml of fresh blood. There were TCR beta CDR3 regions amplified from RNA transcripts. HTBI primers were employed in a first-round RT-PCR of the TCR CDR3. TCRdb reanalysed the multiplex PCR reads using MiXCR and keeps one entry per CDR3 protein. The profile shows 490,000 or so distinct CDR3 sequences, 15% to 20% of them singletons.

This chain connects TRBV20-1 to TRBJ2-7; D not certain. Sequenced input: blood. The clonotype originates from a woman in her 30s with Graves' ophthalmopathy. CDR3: CSARVSLGISEQYF. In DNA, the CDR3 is TGCAGTGCTAGAGTCTCCCTAGGAATAAGTGAGCAGTACTTC.